This T cell receptor (beta chain) derives from a study of metastatic and nonmetastatic thyroid tumors. Study results and limitations: When malignant thyroid tumors were compared with benign nodules, TCR beta diversity was reportedly significantly higher in the malignant tumors. This held in both blood and tumor samples.

Prior to thyroid surgery, none of the patients had received any treatment. This clone appeared many times. Its target is not known. Authors' methods: Using the CDR3 differences seen across clinicopathological groups, the authors built a distant-metastasis classifier for papillary thyroid cancer, which was meant to discriminate distant-metastatic patients. TCRdb reanalyzed the PCR reads via MiXCR. V and J calls and clone size were set by TCRdb, not the authors. Of some 83,000 clones in the sample, about an eighth were seen once. The V gene's germline CDR1 is MDHEN and CDR2 SYDVKM. This CDR3 has 12 residues. Trimming cost V 6 bases and J 5 bases, with 10 bases left between them.

This receptor was obtained from a female donor with papillary thyroid cancer or a benign thyroid nodule (not recorded which). Some clones in this sample may be carry-over from other donors' samples. Sequencing was carried out using tumor tissue. This rearrangement joins TRBV28 to TRBJ2-5; D remains unclear. CDR3 DNA: TGTGCCAGCAGCGCTTATTGGGAGACCCAGTACTTC. Amino acid sequence: CASSAYWETQYF.